A selection of T cell receptor beta chains follows, all from one sample in a study of chemoradiotherapy in HPV16-positive cancers. The table came from immunoSEQ multiplex PCR; TCRdb's copy has only in-frame clones and leaves some out. The sample gives 1,500 to 2,000 clones, approximately 94% of which show up once; roughly 2.7% is in the top ten. Sequenced material: tumor tissue, taken from a patient who underwent chemoradiotherapy. These TCRs come from a human donor with HPV-associated anogenital cancer. The CDR3 runs from the conserved cysteine through the conserved F or W. A D gene is named only where the DNA matches it firmly. Size is omitted from some rows. Given values are once, few, many or a class for expanded clones.

abundance	v_gene	d_gene	j_gene	CDR3nt	CDR3aa
once	TRBV9	-	TRBJ2-1	TGTGCCAGCAGCGCGGCCCAAAGCTCCTACAATGAGCAGTTCTTC	CASSAAQSSYNEQFF
-	TRBV10-1	-	TRBJ2-1	TGCGCCAGCAGAAGAACAGGGAACGATGAGCAGTTCTTC	CASRRTGNDEQFF
-	TRBV9	TRBD2	TRBJ2-2	TGTGCCAGCAGCGTAGGGGGCGGGGGGACCGGGGAGCTGTTTTTT	CASSVGGGGTGELFF
-	TRBV4-1	-	TRBJ1-1	TGCGCCAGCAGCCAAGATCGGACAGCCCTGCTACTCCCGAACACTGAAGCTTTCTTT	CASSQDRTALLLPNTEAFF
once	TRBV30	-	TRBJ1-1	TGTGCCTGGTATATCTTCACTGAAGCTTTCTTT	CAWYIFTEAFF
-	TRBV6-1	-	TRBJ2-7	TGTGCCAGCAGGGAGGGGGGGGCCTCCTACGAGCAGTACTTC	CASREGGASYEQYF
-	TRBV7-9	-	TRBJ2-1	TGTGCCAGCAGCAGAACTCAGGTCGAATACAATGAGCAGTTCTTC	CASSRTQVEYNEQFF
once	TRBV19	-	TRBJ2-1	TGTGCCAGTAGTTCCCCCCTGGACAGTGGAGCCCCCAATGAGCAGTTCTTC	CASSSPLDSGAPNEQFF
-	TRBV6-6	-	TRBJ2-2	TGTGCCAGCAGTTCCAGTAACACCGGGGAGCTGTTTTTT	CASSSSNTGELFF
-	TRBV11-2	-	TRBJ2-5	TGTGCCAGCAGCTTTGCCCCTCAAGAGACCCAGTACTTC	CASSFAPQETQYF
-	TRBV5-8	-	TRBJ2-3	TGTGCCAGCAGCTCCCTTCGCGGGATTGATACGCAGTATTTT	CASSSLRGIDTQYF
-	TRBV29-1	TRBD2	TRBJ2-7	TGCAGCGTTGTCGGCCTAGCGGGGAGTGACGGGATCTACGAGCAGTACTTC	CSVVGLAGSDGIYEQYF
-	TRBV7-9	-	TRBJ1-2	TGTGCCAGCAGCTCCGGGAGGACCTATGGCTACACCTTC	CASSSGRTYGYTF
-	TRBV28	-	TRBJ1-3	TGTGCCAGCGGCGGACAGACCTCTGGAAACACCATATATTTT	CASGGQTSGNTIYF
-	TRBV11-2	-	TRBJ1-2	TGTGCCAGCAGCTTAGTATATGGCTACACCTTC	CASSLVYGYTF
once	TRBV5-1	TRBD2	TRBJ2-5	TGCGCCAGCAGCCCGTGGGCGCTAGCGGGGGGGGACGAGACCCAGTACTTC	CASSPWALAGGDETQYF
-	TRBV28	TRBD2	TRBJ2-1	TGTGCCAGCAGTGGCTTTAGCGGGAGCTCCTACAATGAGCAGTTCTTC	CASSGFSGSSYNEQFF